This T cell receptor (beta chain) appears in the sequencing data of a study of blood T cell repertoires in COVID-19. Study information: The United States, Italy and Spain supplied acute and convalescent COVID-19 samples. T cells, B-cell-depleted T cells, or PBMCs provided the cDNA or gDNA that served as material.

This CDR3 comprises 18 residues. Original analysis: Reference gene primer amplification in the assay estimated nucleated cell counts. Profiling relied on immunoSEQ multiplex PCR, and the TCRdb table lists in-frame clones only, not all of them. V, J and clone size are those of that table, while D and trimming were read from the DNA. Of 140,000 to 150,000 clones in the sample, 78% were seen once. The TCR comes from a woman aged 45-65 years who had recovered from COVID-19. The chain carries TRBV12-2 and TRBJ2-3; the D call TRBD2 from the table was never checked on the DNA. TRBV12-2 is designated a pseudogene. The sequenced sample was PBMCs or T cells enriched from blood (not recorded which). The CDR3 DNA follows: TGTGCAAGTCGCGTATCAAACCGGGTCTCCCATAGCACAGATACGCAGTATTTT. Translated, it gives CASRVSNRVSHSTDTQYF.